Listed below are T cell receptor beta chains from one sample, sequenced in a study of T cell responses to AZD1222 COVID-19 vaccine. Clones were read by immunoSEQ multiplex PCR, and TCRdb kept only the in-frame ones, dropping some. The sample has about 150,000 clones; 80% to 90% are singletons. The sample in question was peripheral blood, obtained after recovery from COVID-19. These receptors were obtained from an adult who had recovered from COVID-19. Each CDR3 is given with its conserved first and last residue. The D gene is left open where the match is weak. Not every row has a clone size; where given, it reads once, few, many or a size class.

DNA	CDR3	J	V	D	size
TGTGCCAGCAGTTGGACAGGGGGAGAACGATCACCCCTCCACTTT	CASSWTGGERSPLHF	TRBJ1-6	TRBV6-5	TRBD1	.
TGTGCCAGCAGCCAAGACAGTTCCTACAATGAGCAGTTCTTC	CASSQDSSYNEQFF	TRBJ2-1	TRBV11-3	.	.
TGTGCCAGCAGCCCGCAGGGTTCATACCCTGACGAGCAGTACTTC	CASSPQGSYPDEQYF	TRBJ2-7	TRBV6-5	.	.
TGTGCCAGCAGTGAAGCGCAGGGTGGCTACACCTTC	CASSEAQGGYTF	TRBJ1-2	TRBV2	.	few
TGTGCCAGCAGTTTCAACACAGATACGCAGTATTTT	CASSFNTDTQYF	TRBJ2-3	TRBV27	.	.
TGTGCCAGCAGCGTGGCATCCTCTTTTGATGAAAAACTGTTTTTT	CASSVASSFDEKLFF	TRBJ1-4	TRBV9	.	.
TGTGCCAGCAGTGAGGGCGGACGGGGTTTCACTGAAGCTTTCTTT	CASSEGGRGFTEAFF	TRBJ1-1	TRBV28	.	.
TGTGCCAGCAGTGACAGGGGAGCTGACACTGAAGCTTTCTTT	CASSDRGADTEAFF	TRBJ1-1	TRBV6-2/TRBV6-3	TRBD1	.
TGTGCCAGCAGCTTAGGGAGACAGGGTAGAAGTGGCTACACCTTC	CASSLGRQGRSGYTF	TRBJ1-2	TRBV7-3	TRBD1	.
TGCAGCGTTGAATTGGGACACTATGGCTACACCTTC	CSVELGHYGYTF	TRBJ1-2	TRBV29-1	.	.
TGTGCCAGCAGTTTATGGCGGCCCAGCACAGATACGCAGTATTTT	CASSLWRPSTDTQYF	TRBJ2-3	TRBV27	.	.
TGTGCCAGCAGCTCGTCCGGGACACAAGAGACCCAGTACTTC	CASSSSGTQETQYF	TRBJ2-5	TRBV11-2	.	.
TGTGCCAGCAGTCAAGGGGTGAATCAGCCCCAGCATTTT	CASSQGVNQPQHF	TRBJ1-5	TRBV11-1	.	.
TGTGCCAGCACTCGGGGACTAGCGGGGGACAGCTCCTACAATGAGCAGTTCTTC	CASTRGLAGDSSYNEQFF	TRBJ2-1	TRBV4-2	TRBD2	.
TGCGCCAGCAGCCCAACACAGGGGGCTGGAAACACCATATATTTT	CASSPTQGAGNTIYF	TRBJ1-3	TRBV5-1	TRBD1	.
TGTGCCAGCTCACCACCGGCTAGCGGTAGGAACACCGGGGAGCTGTTTTTT	CASSPPASGRNTGELFF	TRBJ2-2	TRBV18	TRBD2	.
TGTGCCACCAGCAGAGATCGACTGGCAGGGGCCTTTGCCTATGGCTACACCTTC	CATSRDRLAGAFAYGYTF	TRBJ1-2	TRBV15	.	.
TGTGCCAGCAGCTTAGACTTGGGGATGAACACTGAAGCTTTCTTT	CASSLDLGMNTEAFF	TRBJ1-1	TRBV11-2	.	.
TGTGCCAGTATGAAGGGGGCAGGCAATGAGCAGTTCTTC	CASMKGAGNEQFF	TRBJ2-1	TRBV19	TRBD1	.
TGTGCCAGCTCACCACGGGTAAACAGGATCGCTAACTATGGCTACACCTTC	CASSPRVNRIANYGYTF	TRBJ1-2	TRBV18	.	.
TGTGCCAGCAGCCCCGTGGGGGGGGGTAGCCATGAGCAGTTCTTC	CASSPVGGGSHEQFF	TRBJ2-1	TRBV9	TRBD2	.
TGTGCCAGCAGCTTGGGGGCAGGGATAAGAAACACCATATATTTT	CASSLGAGIRNTIYF	TRBJ1-3	TRBV5-6	.	.